Below are 17 T cell receptor beta chains sequenced from a single sample in a study of immune cell composition in non-small cell lung cancer. TCRdb's copy holds only in-frame clones and misses some; the assay was immunoSEQ multiplex PCR. The sample has roughly 3,700 clones; around 62% are singletons. Specimen: lung tumor tissue. All receptors come from a human donor with non-small cell lung cancer.

The J gene is TRBJ1-6, the V gene TRBV5-1, with TRBD1 as a possible D gene (5 bases). The germline gives CDR1 SGHRS, CDR2 YFSETQ. This CDR3 has 17 amino acids. Deletions cut 5 bases from V and 5 bases from J, with 20 bases between. The CDR3: CASSSRSRQLDNSPLHF. The CDR3 DNA reads TGCGCCAGCAGTTCCAGGTCCAGACAGTTGGATAATTCACCCCTCCACTTT.

Only one count was recorded for this clone. CDR3 bases: TGTGCCAGCAGTCAAGGCGCGGTACGCACAGATACGCAGTATTTT. Translated, it gives CASSQGAVRTDTQYF. This chain links TRBV7-2 with TRBJ2-3, with D uncertain. Trimming took off 6 bases at V and 1 base at J, with 14 bases between the two ends. From germline, CDR1 is SGHTA and CDR2 FQGNSA. CDR3 length: 15 residues.

This clone was picked up a small number of times. A much larger clonotype is one base distant, so this may be a read error. In the same sample, other DNA sequences code for this CDR3. The rearrangement joins TRBV6-5 to TRBJ2-3; 9 bases are shared with TRBD2. J was trimmed by 1 base and V by 4 bases; bases with no gene match: 0. Germline assignment: CDR1 MNHEY and CDR2 SVGAGI. This CDR3 has 14 residues. CDR3 region: CASSLAGGTDTQYF. In DNA form, the CDR3 reads TGTGCCAGCAGTTTAGCGGGGGGCACAGATACGCAGTATTTT.

The chain recombines TRBV2 with TRBJ1-1; D remains ambiguous. V was pared by 8 bases and J by 0 bases, with 4 bases between. This CDR3 contains 11 residues. Germline V gene sequence: CDR1 SNHLY, CDR2 FYNNEI. This CDR3 is CASQMNTEAFF. CDR3 sequence (DNA): TGTGCCAGCCAGATGAACACTGAAGCTTTCTTT. The full variable domain, in which reference TRBV2 and TRBJ1-1 provide the parts outside the CDR3, is EPEVTQTPSHQVTQMGQEVILRCVPISNHLYFYWYRQILGQKVEFLVSFYNNEISEKSEIFDDQFSVERPDGSNFTLKIRSTKLEDSAMYFCASQMNTEAFFGQGTRLTVV.

The genes are TRBV28 and TRBJ1-5; 9 bases match TRBD1. Germline lookup yields CDR1 MDHEN and CDR2 SYDVKM. This CDR3 comprises 15 residues. V shed 1 base, J shed 7 bases, and the junction held 5 bases outside the gene matches. CDR3 nucleotides: TGTGCCAGCAGTTTATCTACAGGGGGCAGACAGCCCCAGCATTTT. This codes for CASSLSTGGRQPQHF.

The CDR3 protein is CASSPGQGDYGYTF. The CDR3 DNA follows: TGTGCCAGCAGCCCGGGACAGGGTGATTATGGCTACACCTTC. The gene calls are TRBV5-6 and TRBJ1-2; TRBD1 matches at 9 bases. Losses at the gene ends were 4 bases for V and 5 bases for J; bases not matched to a gene: 6. Germline-derived CDR1 and CDR2 are SGHDT and YYEEEE. The CDR3 has 14 residues. Full variable domain (missing parts from reference TRBV5-6 and TRBJ1-2): DAGVTQSPTHLIKTRGQQVTLRCSPKSGHDTVSWYQQALGQGPQFIFQYYEEEERQRGNFPDRFSGHQFPNYSSELNVNALLLGDSALYLCASSPGQGDYGYTFGSGTRLTVV.

Only one count was recorded for this clone. The CDR3 is CASSQDWDRGYEQYF. The CDR3 DNA reads as TGCGCCAGCAGCCAAGACTGGGACAGGGGTTACGAGCAGTACTTC. The V gene is TRBV4-3, the J gene TRBJ2-5, with 10 bases identical to TRBD1. The DNA end is more similar to TRBJ2-7, so the J call may be wrong. Germline values: CDR1 LGHNA, CDR2 YSLEER. The CDR3 sequence is 15 residues long.

This chain joins TRBV5-1 and TRBJ2-7; 7 nucleotides align to TRBD1. From germline, CDR1 is SGHRS and CDR2 YFSETQ. J gave up 4 bases and V 2 bases, and 12 bases lay outside the gene matches. CDR3 length: 16 residues. The CDR3 sequence is CASSFWVDRDWYEQYF. CDR3 coding DNA: TGCGCCAGCAGCTTCTGGGTCGACAGGGATTGGTACGAGCAGTACTTC. Combining the CDR3 with reference TRBV5-1 and TRBJ2-7 gives the whole variable domain KAGVTQTPRYLIKTRGQQVTLSCSPISGHRSVSWYQQTPGQGLQFLFEYFSETQRNKGNFPGRFSGRQFSNSRSEMNVSTLELGDSALYLCASSFWVDRDWYEQYFGPGTRLTVT.

A few counts support this clone. This chain joins TRBV19 and TRBJ2-4, with 7 bases that match TRBD2. Germline values: CDR1 LNHDA, CDR2 SQIVND (reference sequence). The CDR3 sequence is 15 residues long. The V gene end was trimmed by 3 bases and the J gene end by 8 bases; junction bases not matched to a gene: 10. CDR3 bases: TGTGCCAGTAGTATTCCCGGGACTAACATCCACATTCAGTACTTC. Amino acids: CASSIPGTNIHIQYF. Full variable domain (missing parts from reference TRBV19 and TRBJ2-4): DGGITQSPKYLFRKEGQNVTLSCEQNLNHDAMYWYRQDPGQGLRLIYYSQIVNDFQKGDIAEGYSVSREKKESFPLTVTSAQKNPTAFYLCASSIPGTNIHIQYFGAGTRLSVL.

The chain combines TRBV6-1 with TRBJ1-2; 10 positions match TRBD1. Germline CDR1 reads MNHNS; CDR2 reads SASEGT. There are 15 residues in the CDR3. V lost 1 base, J lost 8 bases, and 7 bases stayed unmatched. The CDR3 DNA follows: TGTGCCAGCAGTGAAGTATCCGGGACAGGGGAAGGCTACACCTTC. It is translated as CASSEVSGTGEGYTF.

The chain is built from TRBV5-1 and TRBJ2-7, with D perhaps TRBD2 (5 bases). V lost 0 bases and J 3 bases, leaving 16 bases between the germline ends. Germline CDR1 is SGHRS and CDR2 is YFSETQ. The CDR3 consists of 16 residues. CDR3: CASSLAESNRDYEQYF. CDR3 coding DNA: TGCGCCAGCAGCTTGGCGGAATCTAACCGGGACTACGAGCAGTACTTC.

This chain uses TRBV5-1 with TRBJ2-5; 7 nucleotides align to TRBD2. The CDR3 sequence is 12 residues long. Germline V gene lookup returns CDR1 SGHRS and CDR2 YFSETQ. The trim removed 5 bases at V and 4 bases at J, leaving 2 bases unmatched. CDR3 DNA sequence: TGCGCCAGCAGGCGGGAGACAGAGACCCAGTACTTC. Amino acid sequence: CASRRETETQYF.

V and J are TRBV28 and TRBJ1-1, with TRBD1 matching 9 bases. CDR3 length: 14 residues. V was pared by 5 bases and J by 2 bases, with 3 bases of the junction left unmatched. The germline V gene has CDR1 MDHEN and CDR2 SYDVKM. In DNA form, the CDR3 reads TGTGCCAGCAGTATTACAGGGGGCAACACTGAAGCTTTCTTT. It translates to CASSITGGNTEAFF.

This clone turned up a few times. The CDR3 DNA is TGTGCCAGCAGCTTAGGGGACAGTAGGTCCTATGGCTACACCTTC. This encodes CASSLGDSRSYGYTF. The chain employs TRBV7-9 and TRBJ1-2, with 7 bases that match TRBD1. CDR1 is SEHNR and CDR2 is FQNEAQ in the germline V gene (reference sequence). This CDR3 is built from 15 residues. The J segment lost 4 bases and the V segment lost 1 base, leaving 6 bases of the junction unmatched. The whole variable domain, filled in from reference TRBV7-9 and TRBJ1-2, reads DTGVSQNPRHKITKRGQNVTFRCDPISEHNRLYWYRQTLGQGPEFLTYFQNEAQLEKSRLLSDRFSAERPKGSFSTLEIQRTEQGDSAMYLCASSLGDSRSYGYTFGSGTRLTVV.

The chain couples TRBV5-1 to TRBJ2-2; D may be TRBD2 (6 bases). Germline CDR1 and CDR2: SGHRS and YFSETQ. V was pared by 0 bases and J by 1 base, with 16 bases between. The CDR3 contains 18 residues. CDR3 coding DNA: TGCGCCAGCAGCTTGGGGAGGGCGGTGACCGTGAACACCGGGGAGCTGTTTTTT. Translated: CASSLGRAVTVNTGELFF.

This clone is a singleton in its sample. The rearrangement joins TRBV7-2 to TRBJ2-7; 15 bases are shared with TRBD2. The CDR3 is made up of 15 amino acids. From germline, CDR1 is SGHTA and CDR2 FQGNSA. The J segment lost 4 bases and the V segment lost 5 bases, leaving 3 bases of the junction unmatched. The CDR3 DNA is TGTGCCAGCAGCATGGGACTAGCGGGGGGTTACGAGCAGTACTTC. It translates to CASSMGLAGGYEQYF.

The rearrangement links TRBV7-2 to TRBJ2-3; 8 positions match TRBD2. The trim removed 5 bases at V and 5 bases at J, leaving 18 bases unmatched. CDR3 size: 18 residues. The germline gives CDR1 SGHTA, CDR2 FQGNSA. The CDR3 loop is CASSEDLLAVRRGDTQYF. The CDR3 nucleotides read TGTGCCAGCAGCGAAGACCTACTAGCGGTCAGGAGGGGAGATACGCAGTATTTT.